The clone carrying this T cell receptor (beta chain) was observed many times. Its matching antigen is unknown. These data belong to a study of T cells after yellow fever vaccination. At the level of the study: Researchers used SMART-Seq v4 Ultra Low Input to prepare fractions that had low cell numbers.

5'RACE template switching produced TCR cDNA carrying a universal primer site and UMIs. TCRdb fed the 5' RACE reads into MiXCR, producing one record per CDR3 protein. The sample yields about 320,000 distinct CDR3 sequences, approximately 12% seen once. The V end was cut by 5 bases, the J end by 2 bases, with 12 bases between. Germline V gene lookup returns CDR1 SEHNR and CDR2 FQNEAQ (reference sequence). There are 14 residues in the CDR3. Findings of the study overall: Abundant bulk-population clonotypes could contaminate the FACS-sorted repertoires.

Specimen: CD4+ T cells sorted from PBMCs, collected 45 days after the yellow fever booster vaccination. This clonotype was obtained from a man aged 18 to 30 who received the YFV17D yellow fever vaccine. V and J are TRBV7-9 and TRBJ1-1, with D unresolved. The CDR3 spells CASSRGLLNTEAFF. In nucleotides, the CDR3 is TGTGCCAGCAGCCGCGGACTCCTAAACACTGAAGCTTTCTTT. Combining the CDR3 with reference TRBV7-9 and TRBJ1-1 gives the whole variable domain DTGVSQNPRHKITKRGQNVTFRCDPISEHNRLYWYRQTLGQGPEFLTYFQNEAQLEKSRLLSDRFSAERPKGSFSTLEIQRTEQGDSAMYLCASSRGLLNTEAFFGQGTRLTVV.